The entry below describes one T cell receptor beta chain. Antigen specificity is unknown. This entry belongs to a study of shared clonotypes between healthy human individuals. Notes on the study in general: The rarefaction results pointed to incomplete sorted-subset sequencing despite large depth.

CDR1 GTSNPN and CDR2 SVGIG come from the germline V gene (reference sequence). The V end lost 3 bases, the J end lost 6 bases, and 13 bases lay between the germline ends. The CDR3 has 13 residues. Per the study methods: Filtering differed because ImmunoSEQ produced junction-only sequences that carried no quality scores. The method was immunoSEQ multiplex PCR; TCRdb's version includes in-frame clones alone and lacks a portion of them. Clonal size and the V and J genes are those of that table, whereas D and trimming came from the DNA. The sample has millions of clones, about 95% seen once. It was CD45RO-negative cells, positively selected for CCR7, that made up naive CD8 cells, with terminally differentiated effector memory CD45RA+ cells excluded.

This rearrangement joins TRBV30 to TRBJ2-3; D unclear. This sequence was found in a man aged 18 to 35 in good health. Sequenced: naive CD8+ T cells sorted from blood. CDR3 sequence: CAWRGPLGDTQYF. Written as DNA, the CDR3 is TGTGCCTGGAGGGGCCCCCTCGGGGATACGCAGTATTTT.